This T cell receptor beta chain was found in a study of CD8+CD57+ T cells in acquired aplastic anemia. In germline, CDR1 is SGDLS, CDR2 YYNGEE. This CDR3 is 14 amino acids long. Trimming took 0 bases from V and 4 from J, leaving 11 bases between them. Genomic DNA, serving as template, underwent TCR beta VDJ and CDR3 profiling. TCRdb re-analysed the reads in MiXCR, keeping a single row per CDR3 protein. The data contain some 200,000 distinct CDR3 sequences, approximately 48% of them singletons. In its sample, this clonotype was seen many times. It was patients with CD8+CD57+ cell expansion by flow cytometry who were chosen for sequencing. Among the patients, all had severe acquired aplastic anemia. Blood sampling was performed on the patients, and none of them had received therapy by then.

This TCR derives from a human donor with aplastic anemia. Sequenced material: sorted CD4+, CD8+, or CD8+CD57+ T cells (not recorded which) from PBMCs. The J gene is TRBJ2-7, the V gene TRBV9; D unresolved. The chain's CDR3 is CASSVGQTIYEQYF. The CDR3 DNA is TGTGCCAGCAGCGTAGGGCAGACAATATACGAGCAGTACTTC.